This record covers a single T cell receptor (beta chain). The specificity of this receptor is unknown. There are no base qualities to consult, and no much larger clone falls within one base. Resection was performed on patients in Japan or China between the mid-2010s and the late 2010s. The histologic diagnosis of each case was independently confirmed on H&E slides by two lung cancer pathologists. To enrich premalignant or tumor cells for nucleic acid extraction, macro-dissection was performed after pathologic assessment. FFPE tissue was used for DNA isolation with the AllPrep DNA/RNA FFPE Kit. Using the immunoSEQ hsTCRbeta Kit, TCR beta CDR3 regions were sequenced from DNA. The original methods were these. The ImmunoSEQ Analyzer was used to analyse the TCR sequencing data. T cell clonality was defined as 1 minus Pielou's evenness, as computed on productive rearrangements. The inverse Simpson index, applied to productive templates, was used to measure T cell diversity. T cell density was expressed as TCR beta template counts normalized to usable DNA, with usable DNA estimated by amplifying and sequencing housekeeping genes. Two-sided Kruskal-Wallis tests were used to compare TCR metrics across histologic stages. TCRdb took this table from immuneACCESS and kept in-frame rearrangements with V and J called. Such tables lack part of the clones; where checked against another copy, unresolved V genes explain under half of the gap, and the rest is unexplained. V and J calls and clone size are given by that table; D and trimming were obtained from the DNA. This sample comprises approximately 12,000 clones, about nine tenths of them detected only once. The ten largest make up approximately 3.5% of the sample.

This entry belongs to a study of immune evolution from preneoplasia to lung adenocarcinoma (dated by TCRdb to the early 2020s). About the study as a whole: HLA loss of heterozygosity was seen in approximately 6.7%, 15% and 36% of AIS, MIA and ADC lesions, and in no AAH lesions. The study used immune gene expression, TCR sequencing and multiplex immunofluorescence to profile the immune contexture of lung adenocarcinoma precursors and invasive adenocarcinoma. Resected precursor lesions (AAH, AIS, MIA) and invasive adenocarcinomas were each compared against paired morphologically normal lung tissue. The sample size depended on which specimens were available, not on a prior power calculation. Whole exome sequencing and methylation data from the same cohort of nodules were integrated with the immune data. In total, the cohort included some 54 patients with pulmonary nodules, all of whom underwent surgical resection. TCR sequencing data came from about 52 patients. According to the study, some 110 samples went through TCR sequencing. POLYSOLVER was used to infer class I HLA alleles from exome data, and LOHHLA was used to detect allele-specific HLA loss.

From its cysteine to its phenylalanine, the CDR3 spans 18 amino acids. The sequence is cut down to CDR3 DNA, 54 bases in frame from base 1. V is trimmed back by 5 bases and J by 6 bases, and the junction contains 16 bases that no gene match accounts for. Via the germline V gene, CDR1 is SGHVS and CDR2 FQNEAQ. The study at large found these results: T cell clonality was highest in KRAS-mutant nodules compared with EGFR-mutant or double wild-type lesions. Findings were based on association rather than direct causation; larger cohorts with long-term follow-up and longitudinal biopsies were deemed needed. All patients were from Japan and China, so applicability to Western populations was uncertain. Normal lung had the highest top T cell clone frequencies, which appeared to decline progressively from AAH through AIS, MIA and invasive adenocarcinoma. Clonality was highest in normal lung, while later-stage lesions appeared to have lower clonality but higher T cell density and diversity.

The sample consisted of FFPE invasive lung adenocarcinoma tissue. The cell subset or site label corresponds to: frankly invasive lung adenocarcinoma (ADC). This TCR came from a person aged 70 to 79 with invasive lung adenocarcinoma. The chain joins TRBV7-8 to TRBJ2-6; 7 nucleotides in the junction match TRBD1. The bases are TGTGCCAGCAGCCCGTCCCCGACAGGGTTTATTGCGGCCAACGTCCTGACTTTC. This encodes CASSPSPTGFIAANVLTF.